A selection of T cell receptor beta chains follows, all from one sample in a study of cytomegalovirus exposure and HLA in healthy donors. This table comes from immunoSEQ multiplex PCR, and its TCRdb copy is limited to in-frame clones, with some not included. The sample table includes approximately 120,000 clones. Sequenced sample: PBMCs. All receptors derive from a man aged 40-49 years in good health and CMV-seronegative. The CDR3 runs from the conserved cysteine through the conserved F or W. The D gene is left open where the match is weak. Some rows have no size entry. The others give once, few or many, or a class for an expanded clone.

V	size	J	D	DNA	CDR3
TRBV10-3	-	TRBJ1-2	-	TGTGCCATCAGTGAGTACGGGTCGGGCTACACCTTC	CAISEYGSGYTF
TRBV5-8	-	TRBJ1-1	TRBD1	TGTGCCAGCAGCTTGGGACAGGGTCTCTTCGGTACCACTGAAGCTTTCTTT	CASSLGQGLFGTTEAFF
TRBV6-1	-	TRBJ2-7	TRBD1	TGTGCCAGCAGTGAACCCGGGACAGGGGATGAGCAGTACTTC	CASSEPGTGDEQYF
TRBV5-1	-	TRBJ2-1	TRBD2	TGCGCCAGCAGCTTGGCCGGGGGGAACCCCTACAATGAGCAGTTCTTC	CASSLAGGNPYNEQFF
TRBV10-2	medium-sized	TRBJ2-1	-	TGCGCCAGCAGCCCGACTAGTTTCTACAATGAGCAGTTCTTC	CASSPTSFYNEQFF
TRBV9	-	TRBJ2-5	TRBD2	TGTGCCAGCAGCGTCGGGTTTCTAGCGGTCCAAGAGACCCAGTACTTC	CASSVGFLAVQETQYF
TRBV5-1	-	TRBJ1-2	TRBD1	TGCGCCAGCAGATACAGACAGGGCTATGGCTACACCTTC	CASRYRQGYGYTF
TRBV6-1	-	TRBJ1-2	-	TGTGCCAGCATTCGCTTGGAGGTGATAAACTATGGCTACACCTTC	CASIRLEVINYGYTF
TRBV5-1	-	TRBJ1-6	TRBD1	TGCGCCAGCAGCTTGGCGGGACAGGGCGCTTCACCCCTCCACTTT	CASSLAGQGASPLHF
TRBV7-7	-	TRBJ2-5	TRBD1	TGTGCTAGCAGCTTAGGACAGGGTACGGAGACCCAGTACTTC	CASSLGQGTETQYF
TRBV6-5	-	TRBJ1-6	-	TGTGCCAGCAGTTACCTCCCGGGAATAACTAATTCACCCCTCCACTTT	CASSYLPGITNSPLHF
TRBV4-3	-	TRBJ2-7	TRBD2	TGCGCCAGCAGCCAAGAGTGGGGACTAGCGGGAGGACCAGCCTACGAGCAGTACTTC	CASSQEWGLAGGPAYEQYF
TRBV2	-	TRBJ2-2	TRBD2	TGTGCCAGCCGTCTAGCGGGAGTACGAACCGGGGAGCTGTTTTTT	CASRLAGVRTGELFF
TRBV5-1	-	TRBJ2-7	-	TGCGCCAGCAGCTTGGACGGGTCAGGGGCTCAGTACTTC	CASSLDGSGAQYF
TRBV7-8	-	TRBJ2-6	TRBD1	TGTGCCAGCAGCAAAGGCGGGACAGGGGAAACTGGGGCCAACGTCCTGACTTTC	CASSKGGTGETGANVLTF
TRBV5-1	-	TRBJ2-2	-	TGCGCCAGCTGCGCCCTGAACACCGGGGAGCTGTTTTTT	CASCALNTGELFF
TRBV4-2	-	TRBJ2-3	TRBD2	TGTGCCAGCAGCCAAGACGAGCGACTAGCGGGGACAGATACGCAGTATTTT	CASSQDERLAGTDTQYF
TRBV5-4	-	TRBJ2-7	TRBD1	TGTGCCAGCAGCTTGCCGACAGGGGACGAGCAGTACTTC	CASSLPTGDEQYF
TRBV5-1	-	TRBJ1-2	-	TGCGCCAGCAGCCTGTTCACAGAGTATGGCTACACCTTC	CASSLFTEYGYTF
TRBV11-2	-	TRBJ2-7	-	TGTGCCAGCAGCTCCAGGGGTTTGATCTACGAGCAGTACTTC	CASSSRGLIYEQYF
TRBV9	-	TRBJ2-7	-	TGTGCCAGCAGCGTATGGCCAGGGGACTACGAGCAGTACTTC	CASSVWPGDYEQYF
TRBV6-1	-	TRBJ2-4	-	TGTGCCACCAGGGGGGCTTTACTAGCCAAAAACATTCAGTACTTC	CATRGALLAKNIQYF
TRBV11-2	-	TRBJ2-1	TRBD1	TGTGCCAGCAGCTCGGGACAGGGAACAGACAATGAGCAGTTCTTC	CASSSGQGTDNEQFF
TRBV9	-	TRBJ1-1	-	TGTGCCAGCAGTTGGGGGGGGGAGGGCACTGAAGCTTTCTTT	CASSWGGEGTEAFF
TRBV6-5	-	TRBJ2-3	-	TGTGCCAGCGCGGGCTTTCGCACAGATACGCAGTATTTT	CASAGFRTDTQYF
TRBV19	-	TRBJ2-7	TRBD1	TGTGCCAGTAGTCTAGACCCCGGGACAGGGGGCGGCGAGCAGTACTTC	CASSLDPGTGGGEQYF
TRBV7-9	-	TRBJ1-1	TRBD1	TGTGCCAGCAGCTTCACAGGGGGCCGGAGGTCTGAAGCTTTCTTT	CASSFTGGRRSEAFF
TRBV4-1	-	TRBJ2-7	-	TGCGCCAGCAGCCAAATAGGGACAAGATACGAGCAGTACTTC	CASSQIGTRYEQYF
TRBV10-3	-	TRBJ2-5	-	TGTGCCATCAGTGAGTCGGAGGGCGCGGAGACCCAGTACTTC	CAISESEGAETQYF